The T cell receptor (beta chain) described here comes from a study of T-cell reconstitution after alpha-beta-depleted transplantation in children. This CDR3 is built from 15 residues. With 2 bases removed from V and 5 bases from J, the gap between germline ends came to 17 bases. CDR1 is SGHNT and CDR2 is YYREEE in the germline V gene (reference sequence). General study results and limits: It was reported that alpha-beta T cells came from several hundred expanded graft clones (about two months after transplant). There were some patients whose high TCRbeta diversity at day 60 came from surviving recipient T cells and thymic progenitors. By one year post-transplant, T-cell counts and diversity largely arose from T cells that were newly produced.

This clonotype was seen ten or more times. What it binds is unknown. As it was prepared, the TCRbeta library received unique molecular identifiers. Each CDR3 protein is one row after TCRdb ran MiXCR on the PCR reads. The sample lists about 830,000 distinct CDR3 sequences, roughly 15% occurring once. This material consisted of PBMCs, mostly from graft donor cells, taken 360 days after TCRalphabeta/CD19-depleted stem cell transplant. This TCR came from a male patient younger than 18 who had a stem cell transplant for acute lymphoblastic leukemia, so the T cells may come from the graft donor. The rearrangement uses TRBV5-4 and TRBJ2-7, with D possibly called TRBD1 or TRBD2 (7 bases each). For the CDR3, the DNA is TGTGCCAGCAGCTTCAGGGGGGGGATGGTACACGAGCAGTACTTC. Amino acid sequence: CASSFRGGMVHEQYF.